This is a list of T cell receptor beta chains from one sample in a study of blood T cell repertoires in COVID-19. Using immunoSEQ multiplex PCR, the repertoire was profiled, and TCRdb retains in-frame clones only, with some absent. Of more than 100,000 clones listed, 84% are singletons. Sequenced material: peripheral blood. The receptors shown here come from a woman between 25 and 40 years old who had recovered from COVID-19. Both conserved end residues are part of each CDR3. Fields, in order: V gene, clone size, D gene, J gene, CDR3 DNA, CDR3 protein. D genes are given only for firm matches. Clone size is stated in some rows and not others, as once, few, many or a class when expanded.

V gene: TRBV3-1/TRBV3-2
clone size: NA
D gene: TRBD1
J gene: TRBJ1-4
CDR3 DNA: TGTGCCAGCAGCCATCTAGGACAGGGGGAAGATGAAAAACTGTTTTTT
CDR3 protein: CASSHLGQGEDEKLFF

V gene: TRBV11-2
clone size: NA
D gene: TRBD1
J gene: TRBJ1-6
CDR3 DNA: TGTGCCAGCAGCCTTTATGACAGGGGGAATTCACCCCTCCACTTT
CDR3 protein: CASSLYDRGNSPLHF

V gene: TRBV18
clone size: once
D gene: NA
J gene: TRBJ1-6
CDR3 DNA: TGTGCCAGCTCACCATCGGGCTCCTATAATTCACCCCTCCACTTT
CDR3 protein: CASSPSGSYNSPLHF

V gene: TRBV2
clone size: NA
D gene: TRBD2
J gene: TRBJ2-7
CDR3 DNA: TGTGCCAGCAGGGGACTAGCGGGGACCTCCTACGAGCAGTACTTC
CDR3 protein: CASRGLAGTSYEQYF

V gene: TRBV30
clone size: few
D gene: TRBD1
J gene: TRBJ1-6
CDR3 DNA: TGTGCCTGGAGTATCAGCAGGGGGGAGAGATCACCCCTCCACTTT
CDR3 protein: CAWSISRGERSPLHF

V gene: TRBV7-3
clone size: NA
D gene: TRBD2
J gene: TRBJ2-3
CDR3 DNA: TGTGCCAGCAGCTTAAATGCGGCGGGGGTGGCAGATACGCAGTATTTT
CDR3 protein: CASSLNAAGVADTQYF

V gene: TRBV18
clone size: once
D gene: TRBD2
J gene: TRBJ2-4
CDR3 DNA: TGTGCCAGCTCACCCAGGGGACTAGCGGGCCGGGTCAAAAACATTCAGTACTTC
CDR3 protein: CASSPRGLAGRVKNIQYF

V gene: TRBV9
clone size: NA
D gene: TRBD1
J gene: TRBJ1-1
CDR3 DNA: TGTGCCAGCAGCCCCCGCACAGGGGGCACTGAAGCTTTCTTT
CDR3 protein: CASSPRTGGTEAFF

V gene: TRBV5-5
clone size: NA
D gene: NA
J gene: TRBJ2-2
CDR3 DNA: TGTGCCAGCAGCTTGGCCTTTTTTGGGGGCGACCCGAACACCGGGGAGCTGTTTTTT
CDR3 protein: CASSLAFFGGDPNTGELFF

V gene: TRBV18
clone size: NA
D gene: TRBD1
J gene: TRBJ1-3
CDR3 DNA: TGTGCCAGCTCATACGGGACAGGTCGCTCTGGAAACACCATATATTTT
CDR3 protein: CASSYGTGRSGNTIYF

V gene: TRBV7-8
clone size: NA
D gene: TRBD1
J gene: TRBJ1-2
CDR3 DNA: TGTGCCAGCAGCTTAGCCGTACCCATGTCGGGACAGTTCGCGGGACAGGGTAATGGCTACACCTTC
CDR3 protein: CASSLAVPMSGQFAGQGNGYTF

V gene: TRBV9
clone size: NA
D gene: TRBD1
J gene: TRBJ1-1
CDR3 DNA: TGTGCCAGCAGCCCCTGGACAGGGACGGAGGCTGAAGCTTTCTTT
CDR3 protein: CASSPWTGTEAEAFF

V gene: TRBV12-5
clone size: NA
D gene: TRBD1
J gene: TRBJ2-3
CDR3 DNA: TGTGCTAGTGTCCAAGACAGGGGAAGCACAGATACGCAGTATTTT
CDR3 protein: CASVQDRGSTDTQYF

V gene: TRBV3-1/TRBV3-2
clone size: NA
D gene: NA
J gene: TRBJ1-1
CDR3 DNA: TGTGCCAGCAGCCATCTTGGTACTAAAATACCTGAAGCTTTCTTT
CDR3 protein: CASSHLGTKIPEAFF

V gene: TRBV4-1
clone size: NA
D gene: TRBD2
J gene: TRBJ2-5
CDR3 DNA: TGCGCCAGCAGCCAAGTGTCTAGCGGGGGGGAGACCCAGTACTTC
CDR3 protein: CASSQVSSGGETQYF

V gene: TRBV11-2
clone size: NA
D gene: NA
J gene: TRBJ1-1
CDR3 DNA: TGTGCCAGCAGCCGGCCTCAGGGGCAGGAAGCTTTCTTT
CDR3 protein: CASSRPQGQEAFF

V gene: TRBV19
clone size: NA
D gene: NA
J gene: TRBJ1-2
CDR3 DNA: TGTGCCAGTAGGTCGAACTATGGCTACACCTTC
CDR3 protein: CASRSNYGYTF

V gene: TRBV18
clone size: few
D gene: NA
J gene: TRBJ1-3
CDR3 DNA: TGTGCCAGCTCACCGGCAGGGTACTCTGGAAACACCATATATTTT
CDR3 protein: CASSPAGYSGNTIYF

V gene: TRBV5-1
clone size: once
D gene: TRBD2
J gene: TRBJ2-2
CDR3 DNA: TGCGCCAGCAGCTTGACGGGAGGGACCGGGGAGCTGTTTTTT
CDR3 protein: CASSLTGGTGELFF

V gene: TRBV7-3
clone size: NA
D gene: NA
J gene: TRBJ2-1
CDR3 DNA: TGTGCCAGCAGCTTTTATGGCGGGAATGAGCAGTTCTTC
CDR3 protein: CASSFYGGNEQFF

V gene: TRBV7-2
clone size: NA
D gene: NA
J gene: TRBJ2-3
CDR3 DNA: TGTGCCAGCAGCTTAGCTGGCGCGGGGACCACAGATACGCAGTATTTT
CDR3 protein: CASSLAGAGTTDTQYF

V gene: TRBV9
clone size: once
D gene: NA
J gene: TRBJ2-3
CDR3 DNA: TGTGCCAGCAGCGTAGTGGGCAGGGAAGGGGATACGCAGTATTTT
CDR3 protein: CASSVVGREGDTQYF

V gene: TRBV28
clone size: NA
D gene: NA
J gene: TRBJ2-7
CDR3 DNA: TGTGCCAGCAGTTTTGGGCGCCGTGAGCAGTACTTC
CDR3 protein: CASSFGRREQYF

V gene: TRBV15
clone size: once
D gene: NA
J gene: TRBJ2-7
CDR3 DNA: TGTGCCACCAGCAGGGCACAGGGGAGGCACGAGCAGTACTTC
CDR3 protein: CATSRAQGRHEQYF

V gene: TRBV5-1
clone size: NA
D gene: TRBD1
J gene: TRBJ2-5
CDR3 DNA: TGCGCCAGCAGCTTGGTTGGGGGACAGCGCCAAGAGACCCAGTACTTC
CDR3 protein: CASSLVGGQRQETQYF